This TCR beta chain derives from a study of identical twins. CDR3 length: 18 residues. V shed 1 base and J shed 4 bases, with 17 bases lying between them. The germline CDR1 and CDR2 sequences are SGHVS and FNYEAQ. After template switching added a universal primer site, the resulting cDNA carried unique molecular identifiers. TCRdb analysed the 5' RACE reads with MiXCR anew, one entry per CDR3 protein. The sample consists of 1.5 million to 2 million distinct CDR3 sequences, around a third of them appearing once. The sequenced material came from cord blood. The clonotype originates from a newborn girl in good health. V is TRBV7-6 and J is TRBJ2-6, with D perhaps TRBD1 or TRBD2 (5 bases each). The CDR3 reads CASSLEPGRQGGANVLTF. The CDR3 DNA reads TGTGCCAGCAGCTTAGAGCCGGGACGCCAAGGGGGGGCCAACGTCCTGACTTTC.